These 4 T cell receptor beta chains originate from one sample sequenced in a study of cytomegalovirus exposure and HLA in healthy donors (TCRdb year 2017). Libraries were prepared through the immunoSEQ multiplex PCR assay. A mixture of 60 forward primers for TCR Vbeta segments and 13 reverse primers for TCR Jbeta segments was used in the multiplex PCR. This is the immuneACCESS table as TCRdb keeps it, with only in-frame sequences that have V and J called. A part of the clones is gone; compared with another copy, unresolved V genes explain less than half, and the rest is unexplained. The sample has about 200,000 clones on record, approximately 78% of them singletons. The biggest ten clones account for less than 3% of the sample. The sequencing sample was made of PBMCs. These receptors all come from a woman aged 40-49 years in good health and CMV-seronegative.

This sequence joins TRBV19 and TRBJ2-2; D is possibly TRBD1 (6 bases). The V and J ends lost 9 bases and 4 bases respectively, with 12 bases between them. The CDR3 totals 13 residues. Germline loops: CDR1 LNHDA, CDR2 SQIVND (reference sequence). CDR3 region: CASPDSSTGELFF. The CDR3 nucleotides are TGTGCCAGCCCGGACAGCAGCACCGGGGAGCTGTTTTTT. The complete variable domain, with remaining parts taken from reference TRBV19 and TRBJ2-2, reads DGGITQSPKYLFRKEGQNVTLSCEQNLNHDAMYWYRQDPGQGLRLIYYSQIVNDFQKGDIAEGYSVSREKKESFPLTVTSAQKNPTAFYLCASPDSSTGELFFGEGSRLTVL.

This clone has a single count. The chain is built from TRBV7-9 and TRBJ1-1, with 7 bases matching TRBD1. Germline V gives CDR1 SEHNR, CDR2 FQNEAQ (reference sequence). CDR3 length: 15 residues. After removal of 5 bases from V and 2 bases from J, the junction contained 8 bases not matched to a gene. Here the CDR3 DNA reads TGTGCCAGCAGCGATCGACAGGGTTCCAACACTGAAGCTTTCTTT. Encoded protein: CASSDRQGSNTEAFF.

The V gene is TRBV28, the J gene TRBJ2-3, with D maybe TRBD2 (5 bases). V lost 7 bases and J 4 bases, leaving 21 bases between the germline ends. This CDR3 region has 16 residues. Germline V gene data show CDR1 as MDHEN and CDR2 as SYDVKM. The CDR3 reads CASTQPGSAAADTQYF. The DNA of the CDR3 is TGTGCCAGCACCCAACCGGGCTCAGCGGCTGCAGATACGCAGTATTTT.

V usage is TRBV9 and J usage is TRBJ2-7; D gene unclear. Between the trimmed V and J ends, which lost 3 bases and 3 bases, there was a span of 10 bases. The CDR3 is 13 amino acids. Germline V lookup: CDR1 SGDLS, CDR2 YYNGEE. The CDR3 DNA follows: TGTGCCAGCAGCGGATTCCCAGGCTACGAGCAGTACTTC. Encoded protein: CASSGFPGYEQYF.